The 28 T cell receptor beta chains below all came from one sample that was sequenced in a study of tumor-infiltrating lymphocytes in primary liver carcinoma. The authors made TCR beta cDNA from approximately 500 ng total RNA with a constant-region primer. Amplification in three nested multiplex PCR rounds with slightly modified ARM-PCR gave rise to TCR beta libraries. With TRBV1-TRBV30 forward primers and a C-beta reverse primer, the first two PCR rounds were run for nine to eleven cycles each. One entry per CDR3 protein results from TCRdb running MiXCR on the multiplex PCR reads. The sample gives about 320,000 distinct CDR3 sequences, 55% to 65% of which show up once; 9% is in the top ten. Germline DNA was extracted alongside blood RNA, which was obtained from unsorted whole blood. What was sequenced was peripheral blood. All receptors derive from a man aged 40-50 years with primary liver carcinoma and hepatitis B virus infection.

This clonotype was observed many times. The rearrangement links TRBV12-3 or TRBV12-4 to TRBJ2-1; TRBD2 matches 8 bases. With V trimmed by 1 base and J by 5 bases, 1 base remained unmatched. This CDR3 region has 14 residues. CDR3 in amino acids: CASSLGLANNEQFF. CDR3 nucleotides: TGTGCCAGCAGTTTAGGACTAGCGAACAATGAGCAGTTCTTC.

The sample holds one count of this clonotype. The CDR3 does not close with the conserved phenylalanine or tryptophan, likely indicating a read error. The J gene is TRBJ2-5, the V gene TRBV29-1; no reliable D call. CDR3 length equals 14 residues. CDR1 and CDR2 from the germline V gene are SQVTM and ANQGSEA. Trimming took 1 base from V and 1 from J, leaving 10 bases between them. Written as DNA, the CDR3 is TGCAGCGTTGAAGCCTCACTCACCCAAGAGACCCAGTACCTC. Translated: CSVEASLTQETQYL.

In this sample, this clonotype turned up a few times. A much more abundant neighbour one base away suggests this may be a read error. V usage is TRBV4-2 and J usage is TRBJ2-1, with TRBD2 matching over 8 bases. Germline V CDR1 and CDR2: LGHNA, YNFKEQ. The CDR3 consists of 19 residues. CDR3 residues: CASSLHGDKRETSYNGQFF. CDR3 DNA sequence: TGTGCCAGCAGCCTCCACGGGGATAAGCGGGAGACCTCCTACAATGGGCAGTTCTTC.

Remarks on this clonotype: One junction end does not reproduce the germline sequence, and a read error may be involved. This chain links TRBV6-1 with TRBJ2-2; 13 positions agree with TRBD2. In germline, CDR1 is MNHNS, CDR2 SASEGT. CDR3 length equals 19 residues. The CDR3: CASTSTSGRQFANTRELFF. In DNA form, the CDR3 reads TGTGCCAGCACTTCGACTAGCGGGAGGCAGTTCGCGAACACCAGGGAGCTGTTTTTT.

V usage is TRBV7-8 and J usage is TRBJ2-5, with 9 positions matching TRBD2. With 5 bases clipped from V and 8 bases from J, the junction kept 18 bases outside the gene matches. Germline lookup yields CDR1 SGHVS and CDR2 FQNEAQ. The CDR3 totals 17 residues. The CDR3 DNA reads TGTGCCAGCAGCCCAATTAGCGGGAGTGTGGTGAGGGGAACCCAGTACTTC. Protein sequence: CASSPISGSVVRGTQYF.

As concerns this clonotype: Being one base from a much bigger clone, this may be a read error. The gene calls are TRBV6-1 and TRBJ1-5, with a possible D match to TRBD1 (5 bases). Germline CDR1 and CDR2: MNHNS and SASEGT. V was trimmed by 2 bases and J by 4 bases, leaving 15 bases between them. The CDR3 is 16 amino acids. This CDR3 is CASSEYEGILNQPQHF. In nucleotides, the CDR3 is TGTGCCAGCAGTGAATACGAGGGGATTCTAAATCAGCCCCAGCATTTT.

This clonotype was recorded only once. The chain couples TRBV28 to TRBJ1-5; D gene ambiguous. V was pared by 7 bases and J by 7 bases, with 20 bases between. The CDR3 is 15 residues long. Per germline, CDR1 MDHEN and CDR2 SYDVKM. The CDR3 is CASNPQAGTGQPQHF. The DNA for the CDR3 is TGTGCCAGCAATCCCCAGGCAGGAACGGGACAGCCCCAGCATTTT.

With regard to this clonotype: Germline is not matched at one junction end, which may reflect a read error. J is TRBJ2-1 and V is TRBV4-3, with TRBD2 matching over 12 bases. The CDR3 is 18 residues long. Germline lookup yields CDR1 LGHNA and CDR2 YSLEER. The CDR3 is CASSHELSGLAGYNERFF. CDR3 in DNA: TGCGCCAGCAGCCATGAGTTGTCGGGACTAGCGGGTTACAATGAGCGGTTCTTC.

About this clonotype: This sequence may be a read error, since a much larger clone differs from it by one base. CDR3 bases: TGTGCCAGCAGCCAAGACTGGTTGAACGGTGAAAAACTGTTTTTT. As protein: CASSQDWLNGEKLFF. This chain joins TRBV4-2 and TRBJ1-4; D unclear. This CDR3 contains 15 residues. The ends were cut back, 0 bases at V and 7 bases at J, with 12 bases in the middle. Germline assignment: CDR1 LGHNA and CDR2 YNFKEQ.

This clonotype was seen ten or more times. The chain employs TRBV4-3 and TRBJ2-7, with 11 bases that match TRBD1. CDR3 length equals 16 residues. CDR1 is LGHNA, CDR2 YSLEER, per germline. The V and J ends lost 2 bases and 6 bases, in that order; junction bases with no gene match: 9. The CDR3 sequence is CASSQLLGQGAGEQYF. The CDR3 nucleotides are TGCGCCAGCAGCCAACTCCTCGGACAGGGGGCGGGCGAGCAGTACTTC.

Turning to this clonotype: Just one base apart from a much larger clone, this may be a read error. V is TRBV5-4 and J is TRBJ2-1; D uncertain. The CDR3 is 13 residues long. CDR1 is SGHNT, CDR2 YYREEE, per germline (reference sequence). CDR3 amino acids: CASSPGSCNEQFF. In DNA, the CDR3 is TGTGCCAGCAGCCCGGGCTCCTGCAATGAGCAGTTCTTC.

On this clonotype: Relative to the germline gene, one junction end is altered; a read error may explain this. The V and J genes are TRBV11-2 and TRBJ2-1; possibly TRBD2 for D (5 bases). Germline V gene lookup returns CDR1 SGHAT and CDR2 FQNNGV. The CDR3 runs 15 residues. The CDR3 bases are TGTGCCAGCAGTCAGGTGTCGGGGATTGTCAATGAGCAGCTCTTC. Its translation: CASSQVSGIVNEQLF.

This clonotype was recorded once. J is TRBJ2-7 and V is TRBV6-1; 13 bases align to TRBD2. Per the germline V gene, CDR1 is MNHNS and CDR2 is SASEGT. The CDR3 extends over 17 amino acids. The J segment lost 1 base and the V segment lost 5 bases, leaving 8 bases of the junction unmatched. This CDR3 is CASSSGSTSGGSYEQYF. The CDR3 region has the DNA TGTGCCAGCAGTAGTGGGTCGACTAGCGGGGGGTCCTACGAGCAGTACTTC.

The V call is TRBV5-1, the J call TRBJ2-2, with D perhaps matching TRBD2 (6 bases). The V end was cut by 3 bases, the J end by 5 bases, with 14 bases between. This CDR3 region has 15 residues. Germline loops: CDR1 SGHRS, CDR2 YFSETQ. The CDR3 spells CASSSRGRDTGELFF. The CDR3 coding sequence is TGCGCCAGCAGCTCCCGAGGGCGGGATACCGGGGAGCTGTTTTTT.

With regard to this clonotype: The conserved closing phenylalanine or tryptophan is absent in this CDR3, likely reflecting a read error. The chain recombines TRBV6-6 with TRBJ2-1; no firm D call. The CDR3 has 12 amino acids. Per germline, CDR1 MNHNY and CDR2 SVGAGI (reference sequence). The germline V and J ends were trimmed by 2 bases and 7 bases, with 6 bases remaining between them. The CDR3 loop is CASSYGVNEQFL. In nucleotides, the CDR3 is TGTGCCAGCAGTTACGGGGTGAATGAGCAGTTCTTA.

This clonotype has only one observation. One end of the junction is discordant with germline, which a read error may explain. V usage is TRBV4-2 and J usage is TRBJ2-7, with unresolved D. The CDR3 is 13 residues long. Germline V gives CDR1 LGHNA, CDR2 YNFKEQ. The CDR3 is CASTQELTYGQYF. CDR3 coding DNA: TGTGCCAGCACCCAAGAGTTAACCTATGGGCAGTACTTC.

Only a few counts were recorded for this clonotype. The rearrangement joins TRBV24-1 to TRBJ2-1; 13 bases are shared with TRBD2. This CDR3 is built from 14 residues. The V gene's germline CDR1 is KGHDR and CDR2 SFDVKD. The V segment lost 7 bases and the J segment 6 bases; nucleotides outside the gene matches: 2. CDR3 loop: CATRGLAGTNEQFF. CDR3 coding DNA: TGTGCCACCAGGGGACTAGCGGGAACCAATGAGCAGTTCTTC.

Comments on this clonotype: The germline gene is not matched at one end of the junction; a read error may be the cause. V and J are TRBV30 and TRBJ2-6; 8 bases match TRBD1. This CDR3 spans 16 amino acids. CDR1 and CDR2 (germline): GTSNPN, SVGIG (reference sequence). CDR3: CAWITGGRSGANVLTF. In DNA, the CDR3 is TGTGCCTGGATAACAGGGGGGAGATCTGGGGCCAATGTCCTGACTTTC. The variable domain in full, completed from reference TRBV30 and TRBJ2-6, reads SQTIHQWPATLVQPVGSPLSLECTVEGTSNPNLYWYRQAAGRGLQLLFYSVGIGQISSEVPQNLSASRPQDRQFILSSKKLLLSDSGFYLCAWITGGRSGANVLTFGAGSRLTVL.

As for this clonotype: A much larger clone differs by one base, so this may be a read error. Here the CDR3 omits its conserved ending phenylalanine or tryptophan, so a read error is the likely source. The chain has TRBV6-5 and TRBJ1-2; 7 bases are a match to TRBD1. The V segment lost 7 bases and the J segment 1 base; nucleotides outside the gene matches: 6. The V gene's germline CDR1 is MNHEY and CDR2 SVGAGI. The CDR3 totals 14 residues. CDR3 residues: CASKIPGGNYGYTI. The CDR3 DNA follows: TGTGCCAGCAAAATTCCAGGGGGTAACTATGGCTACACCATC.

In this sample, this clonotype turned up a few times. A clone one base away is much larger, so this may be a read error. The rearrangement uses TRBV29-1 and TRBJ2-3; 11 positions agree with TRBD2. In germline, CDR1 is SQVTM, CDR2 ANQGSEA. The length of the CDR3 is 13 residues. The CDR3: CSVPPLAGDTLYF. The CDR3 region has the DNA TGCAGCGTACCCCCACTAGCGGGAGATACGCTGTATTTT.

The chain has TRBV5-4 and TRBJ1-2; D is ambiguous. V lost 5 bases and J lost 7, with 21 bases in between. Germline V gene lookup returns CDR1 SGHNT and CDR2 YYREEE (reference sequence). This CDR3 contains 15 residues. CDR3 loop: CASSSQDRVVSGYTF. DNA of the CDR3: TGTGCCAGCAGTTCCCAGGATAGGGTCGTGAGTGGCTACACCTTC.

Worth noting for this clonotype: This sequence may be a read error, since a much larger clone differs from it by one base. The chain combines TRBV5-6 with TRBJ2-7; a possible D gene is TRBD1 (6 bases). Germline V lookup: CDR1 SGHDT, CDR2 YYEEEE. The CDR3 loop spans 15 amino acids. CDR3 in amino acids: CARSLTWTVAYEQYF. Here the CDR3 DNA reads TGTGCCAGGAGCTTGACCTGGACAGTAGCCTACGAGCAGTACTTC.

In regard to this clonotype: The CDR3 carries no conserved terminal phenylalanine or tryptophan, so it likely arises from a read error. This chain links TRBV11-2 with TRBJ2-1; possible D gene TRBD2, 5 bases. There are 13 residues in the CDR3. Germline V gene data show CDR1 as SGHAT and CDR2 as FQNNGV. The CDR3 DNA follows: TGTACCAGCGGAAAAAGGACCGACAATGAGCAGTTCCTC. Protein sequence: CTSGKRTDNEQFL.

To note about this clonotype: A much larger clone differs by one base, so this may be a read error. The CDR3 loop is CSVDLGADTQYF. CDR3 DNA: TGCAGCGTTGATTTAGGAGCAGATACGCAGTATTTT. The rearrangement joins TRBV29-1 to TRBJ2-3; D not certain. The V gene lost 3 bases and the J gene lost 4 bases, with 8 bases spanning the gap. Germline V gene data show CDR1 as SQVTM and CDR2 as ANQGSEA. The CDR3 is 12 residues long.

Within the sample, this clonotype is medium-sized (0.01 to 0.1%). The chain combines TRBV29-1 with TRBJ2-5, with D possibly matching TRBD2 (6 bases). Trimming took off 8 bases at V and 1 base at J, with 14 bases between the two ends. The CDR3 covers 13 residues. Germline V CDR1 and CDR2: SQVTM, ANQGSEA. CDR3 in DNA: TGCAGCTCATCAGCGGAGGGCCAAGAGACCCAGTACTTC. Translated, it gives CSSSAEGQETQYF.

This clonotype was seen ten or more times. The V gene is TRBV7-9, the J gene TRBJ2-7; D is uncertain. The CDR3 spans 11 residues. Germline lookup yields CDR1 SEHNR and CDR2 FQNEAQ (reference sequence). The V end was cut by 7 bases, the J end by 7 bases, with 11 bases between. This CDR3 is CASTPVREQYF. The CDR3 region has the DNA TGTGCCAGCACCCCGGTGCGGGAGCAGTACTTC. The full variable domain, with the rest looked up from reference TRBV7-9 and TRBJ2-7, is DTGVSQNPRHKITKRGQNVTFRCDPISEHNRLYWYRQTLGQGPEFLTYFQNEAQLEKSRLLSDRFSAERPKGSFSTLEIQRTEQGDSAMYLCASTPVREQYFGPGTRLTVT.

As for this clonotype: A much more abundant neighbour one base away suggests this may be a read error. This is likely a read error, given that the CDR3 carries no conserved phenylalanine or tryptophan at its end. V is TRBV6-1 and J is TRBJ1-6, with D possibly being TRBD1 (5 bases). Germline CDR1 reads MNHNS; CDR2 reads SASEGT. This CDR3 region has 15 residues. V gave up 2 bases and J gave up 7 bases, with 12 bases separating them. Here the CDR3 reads CASSETSGPNSPLHL. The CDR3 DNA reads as TGTGCCAGCAGTGAAACTTCGGGACCGAATTCACCCCTCCACTTA.

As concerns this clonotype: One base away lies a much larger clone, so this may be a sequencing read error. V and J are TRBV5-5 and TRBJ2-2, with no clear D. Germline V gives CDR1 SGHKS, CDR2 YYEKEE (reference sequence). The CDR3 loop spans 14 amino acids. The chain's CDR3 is CDSSLVSPSGELFF. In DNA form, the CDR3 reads TGTGACAGCAGCTTGGTATCCCCCTCCGGGGAGCTGTTTTTT.